Shown below are 8 T cell receptor beta chains from a single sample sequenced in a study of human T cells and chemical hapten exposure. In TCRdb, the RACE reads were re-called with MiXCR into one record per CDR3 protein. The sample records under 130,000 distinct CDR3 sequences, approximately 11% being singletons. Sample time point: patch test 1, 2 weeks after DPC sensitization. Treatment given: therapeutic diphenylcyclopropenone sensitization with weekly scalp DPC. Specimen: whole blood, collected in connection with sensitization to the hapten diphenylcyclopropenone (DPC). The receptors derive from a woman aged 40 to 50 with alopecia areata. Some clones in this sample may be carry-over from other donors' samples.

This clonotype was observed at least ten times. CDR3 bases: TGCAGTGCTAGCAGGTTGAACACTGAAGCTTTCTTT. Its protein product is CSASRLNTEAFF. The chain carries TRBV20-1 and TRBJ1-1; D not certain. Trimming shortened V by 3 bases and J by 0 bases, and 5 bases separated the two germline ends. Germline-derived CDR1 and CDR2 are DFQATT and SNEGSKA (reference sequence). The CDR3 contains 12 residues.

The V call is TRBV24-1, the J call TRBJ1-2; tentatively, D is TRBD1 (6 bases). Per the germline V gene, CDR1 is KGHDR and CDR2 is SFDVKD. The CDR3 has 14 residues. V was pared by 6 bases and J by 7 bases, with 17 bases between. CDR3 amino acids: CATSPTGSGGGYTF. Here the CDR3 DNA reads TGTGCCACCAGTCCGACAGGATCCGGGGGTGGCTACACCTTC.

The V gene is TRBV6-5, the J gene TRBJ2-7; D remains unclear. The CDR3 spans 14 residues. Germline values: CDR1 MNHEY, CDR2 SVGAGI. V dropped 0 bases and J dropped 3 bases, with 9 bases sitting between them. CDR3 protein: CASSYSRRHYEQYF. In DNA, the CDR3 is TGTGCCAGCAGTTACTCGCGCCGGCACTACGAGCAGTACTTC.

A remark on this clonotype: One base away lies a much larger clone, so this may be a sequencing read error. CDR3 bases: TGTGTCAGCAGTCGGGGCGGAGGGCTTGAAGCTTTCTTT. Protein sequence: CVSSRGGGLEAFF. This sequence joins TRBV28 and TRBJ1-1; weak D call: TRBD1 (5 bases). The CDR3 has 13 amino acids. The germline gives CDR1 MDHEN, CDR2 SYDVKM.

This clonotype occurred a few times. The chain couples TRBV6-2 or TRBV6-3 to TRBJ1-2; D is perhaps TRBD1 (6 bases). V lost 5 bases, J lost 8 bases, and 18 bases lay in between. CDR3 length: 14 amino acids. CDR1 is MNHEY, CDR2 SVGEGT, per germline. The CDR3 region is CASSPNGGRDGYTF. DNA of the CDR3: TGTGCCAGCAGTCCCAACGGGGGCAGGGACGGCTACACCTTC.

This chain joins TRBV6-2 or TRBV6-3 and TRBJ2-3, with 7 nucleotides matching TRBD2. Germline V gene data show CDR1 as MNHEY and CDR2 as SVGEGT. Trimming at V came to 0 bases and at J to 3 bases, leaving 9 bases not matched to a gene. This CDR3 comprises 17 residues. The CDR3 loop reads CASSYSPFPRGTDTQYF. The CDR3 coding sequence is TGTGCCAGCAGTTACTCCCCCTTTCCGCGGGGGACAGATACGCAGTATTTT.

At least ten counts were recorded for this clonotype. V usage is TRBV7-2 and J usage is TRBJ1-2; unclear D gene. The V and J ends lost 2 bases and 8 bases respectively, with 15 bases between them. Germline V CDR1 and CDR2: SGHTA, FQGNSA. The CDR3 contains 14 residues. CDR3 region: CASSLPNPGGGYTF. CDR3 nucleotides: TGTGCCAGCAGCTTACCGAATCCAGGTGGAGGCTACACCTTC.

J is TRBJ1-3 and V is TRBV3-1; D not resolved. The CDR3 spans 11 residues. V lost 2 bases, J lost 8 bases, and 4 bases lay in between. Germline values: CDR1 LGHDT, CDR2 YNNKEL (reference sequence). The CDR3 is CASSQRDTIYF. The CDR3 coding sequence is TGTGCCAGCAGCCAACGAGACACCATATATTTT.